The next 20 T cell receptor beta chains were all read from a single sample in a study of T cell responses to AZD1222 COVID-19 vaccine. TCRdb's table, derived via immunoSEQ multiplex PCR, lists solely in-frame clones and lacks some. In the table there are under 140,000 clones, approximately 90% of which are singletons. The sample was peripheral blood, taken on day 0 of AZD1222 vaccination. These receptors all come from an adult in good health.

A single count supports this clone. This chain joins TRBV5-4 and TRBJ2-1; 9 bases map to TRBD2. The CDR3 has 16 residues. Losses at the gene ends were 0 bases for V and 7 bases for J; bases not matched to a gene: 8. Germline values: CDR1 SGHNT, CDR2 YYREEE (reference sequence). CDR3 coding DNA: TGTGCCAGCAGCTTGGGGGGACTAGCTCGATTTAATGAGCAGTTCTTC. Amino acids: CASSLGGLARFNEQFF.

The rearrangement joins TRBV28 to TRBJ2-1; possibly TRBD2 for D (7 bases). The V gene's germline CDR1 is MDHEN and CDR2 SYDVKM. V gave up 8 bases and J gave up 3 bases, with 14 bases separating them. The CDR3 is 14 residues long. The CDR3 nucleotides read TGTGCCAGCTGGGGGGGCCTACTCTACAATGAGCAGTTCTTC. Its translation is CASWGGLLYNEQFF.

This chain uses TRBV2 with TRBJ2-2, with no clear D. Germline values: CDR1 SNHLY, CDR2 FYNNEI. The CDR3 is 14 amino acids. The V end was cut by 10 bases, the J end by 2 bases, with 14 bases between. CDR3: CATVGERNTGELFF. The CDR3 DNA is TGTGCCACTGTGGGTGAAAGAAACACCGGGGAGCTGTTTTTT. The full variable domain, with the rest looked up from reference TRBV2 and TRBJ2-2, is EPEVTQTPSHQVTQMGQEVILRCVPISNHLYFYWYRQILGQKVEFLVSFYNNEISEKSEIFDDQFSVERPDGSNFTLKIRSTKLEDSAMYFCATVGERNTGELFFGEGSRLTVL.

The CDR3 sequence is CATSRDGSAYEQYF. CDR3 coding DNA: TGTGCCACCAGCAGAGACGGCAGCGCCTACGAGCAGTACTTC. The rearrangement uses TRBV15 and TRBJ2-7; no clear D. CDR1 LNHNV and CDR2 YYDKDF come from the germline V gene (reference sequence). V gave up 0 bases and J gave up 2 bases, with 8 bases separating them. This CDR3 comprises 14 residues.

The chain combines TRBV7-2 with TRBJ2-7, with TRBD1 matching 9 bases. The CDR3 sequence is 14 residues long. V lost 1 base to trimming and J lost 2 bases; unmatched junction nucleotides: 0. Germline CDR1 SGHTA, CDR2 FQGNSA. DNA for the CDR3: TGTGCCAGCAGCTTAGGGACAGGGGCCTACGAGCAGTACTTC. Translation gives CASSLGTGAYEQYF.

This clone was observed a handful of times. CDR3 DNA: TGTGCCAGCAGGATGGGCTTTAGCTATGGCTACACCTTC. Amino acids: CASRMGFSYGYTF. The rearrangement uses TRBV12-3 or TRBV12-4 and TRBJ1-2; D unresolved. This CDR3 is 13 amino acids long. The V end lost 6 bases, the J end lost 4 bases, and 12 bases lay between the germline ends.

CDR3 in amino acids: CASGRKYNEQFF. Written as DNA, the CDR3 is TGTGCCAGCGGTAGGAAATACAATGAGCAGTTCTTC. This chain connects TRBV6-5 to TRBJ2-1; D unresolved. Trimming took off 8 bases at V and 4 bases at J, with 9 bases between the two ends. This CDR3 comprises 12 residues. Per the germline V gene, CDR1 is MNHEY and CDR2 is SVGAGI.

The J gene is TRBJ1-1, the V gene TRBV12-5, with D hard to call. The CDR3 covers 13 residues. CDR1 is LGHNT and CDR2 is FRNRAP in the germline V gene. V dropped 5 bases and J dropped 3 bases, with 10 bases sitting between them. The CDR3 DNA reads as TGTGCTAGTGGTACCCGGAAGGACACTGAAGCTTTCTTT. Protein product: CASGTRKDTEAFF.

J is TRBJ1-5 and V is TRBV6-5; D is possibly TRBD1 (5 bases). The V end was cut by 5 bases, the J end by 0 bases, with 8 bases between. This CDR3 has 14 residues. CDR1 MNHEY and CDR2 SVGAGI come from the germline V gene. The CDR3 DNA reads TGTGCCAGCAGTCGACAGACTAGCAATCAGCCCCAGCATTTT. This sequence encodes CASSRQTSNQPQHF.

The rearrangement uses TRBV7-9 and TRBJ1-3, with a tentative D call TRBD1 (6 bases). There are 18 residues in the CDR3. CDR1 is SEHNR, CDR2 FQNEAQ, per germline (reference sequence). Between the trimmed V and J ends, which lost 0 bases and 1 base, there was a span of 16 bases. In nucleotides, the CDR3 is TGTGCCAGCAGCTTAGCAAGTGCAGGGGCAGTTTCTGGAAACACCATATATTTT. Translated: CASSLASAGAVSGNTIYF.

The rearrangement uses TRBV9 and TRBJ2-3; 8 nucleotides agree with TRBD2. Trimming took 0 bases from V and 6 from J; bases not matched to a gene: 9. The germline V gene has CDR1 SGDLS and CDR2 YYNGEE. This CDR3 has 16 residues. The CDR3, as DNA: TGTGCCAGCAGCGTAGCAGCGGGGGACAAAAAGGATACGCAGTATTTT. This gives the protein CASSVAAGDKKDTQYF.

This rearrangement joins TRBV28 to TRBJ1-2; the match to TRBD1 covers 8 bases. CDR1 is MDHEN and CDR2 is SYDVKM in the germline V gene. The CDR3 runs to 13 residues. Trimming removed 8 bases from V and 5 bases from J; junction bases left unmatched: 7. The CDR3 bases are TGTGCCAGCCACCAGGGGGCCCGATATGGCTACACCTTC. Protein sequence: CASHQGARYGYTF.

CDR3 loop: CASTNNPRRPNEKLFF. The CDR3 DNA follows: TGTGCCAGCACCAACAACCCCCGGAGGCCTAATGAAAAACTGTTTTTT. V is TRBV7-9 and J is TRBJ1-4; D is ambiguous. With 7 bases removed from V and 3 bases from J, the gap between germline ends came to 18 bases. Germline loops: CDR1 SEHNR, CDR2 FQNEAQ (reference sequence). The CDR3 contains 16 residues.

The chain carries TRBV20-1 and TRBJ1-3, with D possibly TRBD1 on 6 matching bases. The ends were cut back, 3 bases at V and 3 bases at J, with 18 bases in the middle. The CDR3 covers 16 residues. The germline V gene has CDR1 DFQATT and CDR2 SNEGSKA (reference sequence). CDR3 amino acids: CSASTPGGAVGNTIYF. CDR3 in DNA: TGCAGTGCTAGTACCCCCGGGGGCGCGGTTGGAAACACCATATATTTT.

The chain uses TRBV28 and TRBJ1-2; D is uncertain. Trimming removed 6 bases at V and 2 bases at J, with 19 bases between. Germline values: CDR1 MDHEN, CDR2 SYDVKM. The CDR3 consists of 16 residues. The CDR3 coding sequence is TGTGCCAGCAGGCCTTATGGGGTAGGAGACAACTATGGCTACACCTTC. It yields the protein CASRPYGVGDNYGYTF.

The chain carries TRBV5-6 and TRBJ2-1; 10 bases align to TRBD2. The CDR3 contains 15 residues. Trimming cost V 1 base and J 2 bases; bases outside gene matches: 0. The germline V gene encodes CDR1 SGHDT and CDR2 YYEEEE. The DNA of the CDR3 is TGTGCCAGCAGCTTGACTAGCGGGGCCTACAATGAGCAGTTCTTC. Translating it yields CASSLTSGAYNEQFF.

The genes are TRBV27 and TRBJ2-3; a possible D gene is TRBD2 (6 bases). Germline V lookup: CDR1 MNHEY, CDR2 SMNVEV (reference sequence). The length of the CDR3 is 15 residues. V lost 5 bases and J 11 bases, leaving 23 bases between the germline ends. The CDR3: CASSTSGTYHGEQYF. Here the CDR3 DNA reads TGTGCCAGCAGTACTTCCGGGACTTACCACGGGGAGCAGTATTTT.

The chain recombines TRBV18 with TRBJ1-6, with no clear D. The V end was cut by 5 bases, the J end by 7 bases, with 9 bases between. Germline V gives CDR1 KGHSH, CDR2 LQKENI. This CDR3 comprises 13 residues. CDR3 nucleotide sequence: TGTGCCAGCTCAGACTGGGAAAATTCACCCCTCCACTTT. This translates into CASSDWENSPLHF.

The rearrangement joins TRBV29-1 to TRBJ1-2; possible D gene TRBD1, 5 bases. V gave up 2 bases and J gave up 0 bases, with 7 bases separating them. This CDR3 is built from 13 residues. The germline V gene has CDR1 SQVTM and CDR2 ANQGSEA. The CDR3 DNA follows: TGCAGCGTTGAAACAGGAGCTAACTATGGCTACACCTTC. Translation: CSVETGANYGYTF.

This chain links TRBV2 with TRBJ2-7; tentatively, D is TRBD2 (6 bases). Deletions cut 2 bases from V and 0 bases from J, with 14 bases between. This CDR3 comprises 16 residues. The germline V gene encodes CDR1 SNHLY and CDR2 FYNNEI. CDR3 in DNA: TGTGCCAGCAGTGAAATTGGGGGAGGCAGCTCCTACGAGCAGTACTTC. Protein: CASSEIGGGSSYEQYF.